This TCR beta chain was retrieved from a study of T cell responses to AZD1222 COVID-19 vaccine. Trimming shortened V by 6 bases and J by 7 bases, and 12 bases separated the two germline ends. The CDR3 has 12 residues. Germline-derived CDR1 and CDR2 are SNHLY and FYNNEI. General observations from the study: There were mostly white British donors and more females than males, and clonal diversity was possibly underestimated.

Sequenced by immunoSEQ multiplex PCR; TCRdb stores in-frame clones only, minus some. The table records some 130,000 clones, approximately 90% of them present only once. Points on this clone: The antigen remains undetermined.

This receptor was obtained from an adult who received the AZD1222 COVID-19 vaccine. Sequencing was performed on peripheral blood, taken 28 days after the second AZD1222 dose. The rearrangement joins TRBV2 to TRBJ1-2; D is perhaps TRBD1 (5 bases). The CDR3 region has the DNA TGTGCCAGCAGACGGGACGGAGTTGGCTACACCTTC. It translates to CASRRDGVGYTF.